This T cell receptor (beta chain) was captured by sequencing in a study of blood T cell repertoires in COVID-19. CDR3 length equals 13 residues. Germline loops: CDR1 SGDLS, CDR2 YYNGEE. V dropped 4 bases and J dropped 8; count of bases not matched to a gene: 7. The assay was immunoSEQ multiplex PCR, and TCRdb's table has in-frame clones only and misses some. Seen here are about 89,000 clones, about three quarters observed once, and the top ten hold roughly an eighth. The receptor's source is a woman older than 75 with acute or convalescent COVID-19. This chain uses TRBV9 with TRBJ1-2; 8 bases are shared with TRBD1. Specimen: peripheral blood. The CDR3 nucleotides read TGTGCCAGCAGCCTAGACAGGGGCTACGGCTACACCTTC. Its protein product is CASSLDRGYGYTF.